The 15 T cell receptor beta chains below come from one sample, sequenced in a study of T-cell memory formation after mild COVID-19. One entry per CDR3 protein, called by TCRdb with MiXCR from the 5' RACE reads. This sample has approximately 100,000 distinct CDR3 sequences, with approximately 10% found just once. The source material was PBMCs or a T cell subset sorted from them (not recorded which). Receptor source: a man aged 18 to 30 who had mild COVID-19 (a few samples of this study predate the infection). Cell type and time point are not known.

The chain employs TRBV7-2 and TRBJ1-6; D unresolved. The V gene lost 3 bases and the J gene lost 13 bases, with 19 bases spanning the gap. This CDR3 is built from 15 residues. CDR1 SGHTA and CDR2 FQGNSA come from the germline V gene. DNA of the CDR3: TGTGCCAGCAGCTTCGGGTCTGGGCGAGGGTTGCCCCTCCACTTT. Amino acid sequence: CASSFGSGRGLPLHF. The variable domain in full, with the rest retrieved from reference TRBV7-2 and TRBJ1-6, is GAGVSQSPSNKVTEKGKDVELRCDPISGHTALYWYRQSLGQGLEFLIYFQGNSAPDKSGLPSDRFSAERTGGSVSTLTIQRTQQEDSAVYLCASSFGSGRGLPLHFGNGTRLTVT.

This clonotype was counted a few times. The V and J genes are TRBV4-2 and TRBJ2-5; 11 bases agree with TRBD1. Germline V lookup: CDR1 LGHNA, CDR2 YNFKEQ. With 4 bases clipped from V and 5 bases from J, the junction kept 9 bases outside the gene matches. This CDR3 is 16 amino acids long. The chain's CDR3 is CASSPLGQGVAETQYF. The CDR3 DNA follows: TGTGCCAGCAGCCCCCTGGGACAGGGGGTAGCGGAGACCCAGTACTTC.

The chain carries TRBV9 and TRBJ2-1, with D perhaps matching TRBD2 (6 bases). This CDR3 region has 14 residues. From germline, CDR1 is SGDLS and CDR2 YYNGEE. Trimming removed 6 bases from V and 6 bases from J, with 16 bases in between. The CDR3 DNA follows: TGTGCCAGCACCGCCCCCGGGGGAAGCAATGAGCAGTTCTTC. This encodes CASTAPGGSNEQFF.

This clonotype was recorded at least ten times. V is TRBV5-5 and J is TRBJ2-4; 8 bases agree with TRBD2. Germline CDR1 is SGHKS and CDR2 is YYEKEE (reference sequence). The CDR3 is 14 amino acids. With V trimmed by 5 bases and J by 3 bases, 4 bases remained unmatched. The CDR3 DNA reads as TGTGCCAGCAGGCAACGGGAGGGCAAAAACATTCAGTACTTC. It specifies CASRQREGKNIQYF.

This clonotype was found a few times. The chain carries TRBV7-2 and TRBJ2-2; 8 positions agree with TRBD2. J was trimmed by 6 bases and V by 5 bases; bases with no gene match: 8. The CDR3 is 15 amino acids. Germline V gives CDR1 SGHTA, CDR2 FQGNSA. This CDR3 is CASSTPGGLAGELFF. The CDR3 DNA reads as TGTGCCAGCAGCACACCGGGGGGGCTGGCCGGGGAGCTGTTTTTT.

This clonotype was seen repeatedly, ten times or more. V and J are TRBV14 and TRBJ2-7; D is ambiguous. There are 12 residues in the CDR3. The germline V gene encodes CDR1 SGHDN and CDR2 FVKESK. V lost 3 bases, J lost 1 base, and 4 bases lay in between. Here the CDR3 reads CASSQHSYEQYF. The CDR3 nucleotides read TGTGCCAGCAGCCAGCATTCCTACGAGCAGTACTTC.

The chain recombines TRBV12-3 or TRBV12-4 with TRBJ2-1; D gene ambiguous. CDR3 length equals 12 residues. With 3 bases removed from V and 4 bases from J, the gap between germline ends came to 4 bases. The CDR3 protein is CASSFRYNEQFF. CDR3 nucleotide sequence: TGTGCCAGCAGTTTTAGATACAATGAGCAGTTCTTC.

The rearrangement links TRBV29-1 to TRBJ2-2, with D unresolved. V gave up 7 bases and J gave up 4 bases, with 10 bases separating them. CDR3 size: 12 residues. Looked up from germline, CDR1 is SQVTM and CDR2 is ANQGSEA. CDR3 sequence (DNA): TGCAGCGCCTACAGCAGCACCGGGGAGCTGTTTTTT. Translating it yields CSAYSSTGELFF.

The gene calls are TRBV27 and TRBJ2-2; TRBD2 matches at 9 bases. The germline CDR1 and CDR2 sequences are MNHEY and SMNVEV (reference sequence). The CDR3 is made up of 16 amino acids. V trimming: 5 bases; J trimming: 5 bases; junction bases outside the gene matches: 9. This CDR3 reads CASSPLAGASTGELFF. In DNA form, the CDR3 reads TGTGCCAGCAGTCCATTAGCGGGAGCAAGTACCGGGGAGCTGTTTTTT.

J is TRBJ1-2 and V is TRBV7-2; TRBD1 agrees at 12 bases. The length of the CDR3 is 17 residues. Germline V gene data show CDR1 as SGHTA and CDR2 as FQGNSA. V lost 0 bases, J lost 7 bases, and 9 bases stayed unmatched. The DNA of the CDR3 is TGTGCCAGCAGCTTAGCCCCCTTGGGGACAGGGGGCAGTGGCTACACCTTC. The encoded protein is CASSLAPLGTGGSGYTF. The whole variable domain, remainder taken from reference TRBV7-2 and TRBJ1-2, is GAGVSQSPSNKVTEKGKDVELRCDPISGHTALYWYRQSLGQGLEFLIYFQGNSAPDKSGLPSDRFSAERTGGSVSTLTIQRTQQEDSAVYLCASSLAPLGTGGSGYTFGSGTRLTVV.

In its sample, this clonotype was seen a few times. The genes are TRBV4-2 and TRBJ2-5, with D possibly being TRBD1 or TRBD2 (6 bases each). The CDR3 totals 16 residues. Between the trimmed V and J ends, which lost 0 bases and 2 bases, there was a span of 13 bases. Germline CDR1 is LGHNA and CDR2 is YNFKEQ. The DNA of the CDR3 is TGTGCCAGCAGCCAAGATGTGGGGGGCCCACAAGAGACCCAGTACTTC. Encoded protein: CASSQDVGGPQETQYF.

This clonotype was counted a few times. V and J are TRBV13 and TRBJ1-5; D is ambiguous. V shed 0 bases and J shed 1 base, with 7 bases lying between them. Germline CDR1 PRHDT, CDR2 FYEKMQ (reference sequence). The CDR3 contains 15 residues. The CDR3 loop reads CASSLGHRSNQPQHF. The CDR3 DNA sequence: TGTGCCAGCAGCTTAGGACACAGAAGCAATCAGCCCCAGCATTTT.

This CDR3 is CASSLGGFNEQFF. CDR3 DNA: TGTGCCAGCAGCCTCGGGGGATTCAATGAGCAGTTCTTC. The genes are TRBV7-2 and TRBJ2-1; a possible D gene is TRBD2 (6 bases). V was clipped by 5 bases and J by 6 bases, with 11 bases between them. The CDR3 is 13 amino acids. Germline V gene sequence: CDR1 SGHTA, CDR2 FQGNSA.

The CDR3 DNA sequence: TGTGCCAGCAGCGGATCGGGGGACGTGGCTAATGAAAAACTGTTTTTT. It codes for CASSGSGDVANEKLFF. The rearrangement links TRBV6-5 to TRBJ1-4; a possible D gene is TRBD1 (5 bases). Germline assignment: CDR1 MNHEY and CDR2 SVGAGI. V lost 6 bases and J 3 bases, leaving 17 bases between the germline ends. The CDR3 is made up of 16 amino acids.

V is TRBV24-1 and J is TRBJ2-1; the D is unclear. The CDR3 runs to 17 residues. V was clipped by 6 bases and J by 0 bases, with 17 bases between them. The germline CDR1 and CDR2 sequences are KGHDR and SFDVKD. The CDR3 coding sequence is TGTGCCACCAGTCCTGGGCCCGCCAGCCGCTCCTACAATGAGCAGTTCTTC. Residues: CATSPGPASRSYNEQFF.